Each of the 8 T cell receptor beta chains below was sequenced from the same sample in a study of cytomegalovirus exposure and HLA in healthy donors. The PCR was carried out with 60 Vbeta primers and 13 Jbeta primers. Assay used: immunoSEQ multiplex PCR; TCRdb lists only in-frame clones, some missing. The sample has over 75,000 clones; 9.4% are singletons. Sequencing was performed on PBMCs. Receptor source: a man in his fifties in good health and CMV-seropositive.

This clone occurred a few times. CDR3 loop: CASGGRGHEQYF. The CDR3 DNA is TGTGCCAGCGGCGGCAGGGGGCACGAGCAGTACTTC. This chain joins TRBV6-5 and TRBJ2-7; 8 bases align to TRBD1. Per germline, CDR1 MNHEY and CDR2 SVGAGI. This CDR3 comprises 12 residues. The V and J ends lost 8 bases and 5 bases, in that order; junction bases with no gene match: 5.

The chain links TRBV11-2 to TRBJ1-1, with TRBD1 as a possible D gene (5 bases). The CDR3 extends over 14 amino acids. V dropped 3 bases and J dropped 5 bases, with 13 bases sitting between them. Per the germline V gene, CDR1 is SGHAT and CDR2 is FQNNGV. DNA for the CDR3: TGTGCCAGCAGCTTCTACCAGGGTAGAACTGAAGCTTTCTTT. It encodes CASSFYQGRTEAFF.

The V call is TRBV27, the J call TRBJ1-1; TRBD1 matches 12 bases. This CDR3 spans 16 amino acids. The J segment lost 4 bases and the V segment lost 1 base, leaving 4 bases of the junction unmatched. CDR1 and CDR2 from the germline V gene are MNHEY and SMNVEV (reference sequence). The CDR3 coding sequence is TGTGCCAGCAGTTTATTCGGGACAGGGGGCCCCACTGAAGCTTTCTTT. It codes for CASSLFGTGGPTEAFF.

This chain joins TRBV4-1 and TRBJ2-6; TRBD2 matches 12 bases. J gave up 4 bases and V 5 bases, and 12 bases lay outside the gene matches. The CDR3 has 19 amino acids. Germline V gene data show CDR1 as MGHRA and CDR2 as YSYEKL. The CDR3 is CASSAILAGGRSGANVLTF. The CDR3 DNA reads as TGCGCCAGCAGCGCTATACTAGCGGGAGGTCGATCGGGGGCCAACGTCCTGACTTTC.

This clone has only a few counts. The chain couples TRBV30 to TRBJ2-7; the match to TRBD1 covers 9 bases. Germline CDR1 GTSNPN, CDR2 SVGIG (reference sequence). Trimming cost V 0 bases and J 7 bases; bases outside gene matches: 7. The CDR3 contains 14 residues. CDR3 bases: TGTGCCTGGAGTGTTAAACAGGGGGCTTGGGAGCAGTACTTC. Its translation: CAWSVKQGAWEQYF.

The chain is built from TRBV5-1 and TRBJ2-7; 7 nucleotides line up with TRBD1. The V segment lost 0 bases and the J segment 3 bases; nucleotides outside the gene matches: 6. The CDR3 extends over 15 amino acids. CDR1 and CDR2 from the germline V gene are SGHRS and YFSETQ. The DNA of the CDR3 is TGCGCCAGCAGCTTGGGACAGGGATCCTTCTACGAGCAGTACTTC. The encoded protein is CASSLGQGSFYEQYF.

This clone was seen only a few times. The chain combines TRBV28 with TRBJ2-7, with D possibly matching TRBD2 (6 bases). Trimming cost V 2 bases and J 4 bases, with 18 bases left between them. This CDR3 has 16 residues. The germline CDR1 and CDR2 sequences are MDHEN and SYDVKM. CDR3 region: CASSLESRGAVYEQYF. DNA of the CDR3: TGTGCCAGCAGTTTAGAGTCCCGCGGGGCTGTGTACGAGCAGTACTTC.

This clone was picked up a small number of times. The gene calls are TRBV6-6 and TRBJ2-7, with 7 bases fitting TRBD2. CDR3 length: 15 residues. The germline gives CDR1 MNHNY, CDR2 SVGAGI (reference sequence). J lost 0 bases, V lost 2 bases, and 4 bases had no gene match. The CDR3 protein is CASSYEAGSSYEQYF. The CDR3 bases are TGTGCCAGCAGTTACGAAGCGGGATCCTCCTACGAGCAGTACTTC.